The present T cell receptor (beta chain) was sequenced within a study of T-cell memory formation after mild COVID-19. This clonotype was counted a few times. Its antigen remains unknown. Study observations and caveats: The pre-infection memory compartment contained some responding clones, suggesting cross-reactive memory joined. Among clones peaking at day 37 in the second wave, SARS-CoV-2 specificity remained unconfirmed. Contracting CD4+ clones were located mainly in CM and EM, and CD8+ clones in EMRA.

One entry per CDR3 protein results from TCRdb running MiXCR on the 5' RACE reads. Of roughly 610,000 distinct CDR3 sequences listed, 17% are singletons. The CDR3 has 14 residues. Trimming left V 6 bases short and J 5 bases short, with 16 bases between. Germline loops: CDR1 LGHNA, CDR2 YNFKEQ. The clonotype comes from an adult woman who had mild COVID-19 (a few samples of this study predate the infection). Cell type and time point are not known. Sequencing was carried out using PBMCs or a T cell subset sorted from them (not recorded which). This sequence joins TRBV4-2 and TRBJ2-5; TRBD2 is a possible D gene (6 bases). The CDR3 is CASSRDSETETQYF. CDR3 bases: TGTGCCAGCAGTCGGGACTCCGAAACCGAGACCCAGTACTTC.